The source of this T cell receptor (beta chain) is a study of spatial heterogeneity in lung cancer. V gave up 5 bases and J gave up 1 base; unmatched junction bases: 7. CDR1 is MNHNY, CDR2 SVGAGI, per germline (reference sequence). CDR3 length: 15 residues. Specified time point: blood taken at disease recurrence. Unsorted whole RNA samples from tumor, nontumor lung or frozen PBMC were sequenced. Each CDR3 protein gets one entry after TCRdb re-called the 5' RACE reads with MiXCR. This table has about 10,000 distinct CDR3 sequences, 3.5% to 4% appearing once. There are a few counts of this clonotype. Since the library was made to target alpha chains, this beta chain is a stray read and its abundance is not meaningful.

The chain joins TRBV6-6 to TRBJ2-5; TRBD2 matches 7 bases. The receptor's source is a female donor with early-stage non-small cell lung cancer. The sample here was PBMCs, taken at recurrence. The CDR3 loop is CASSERGLIQETQYF. As DNA, the CDR3 is TGTGCCAGCAGTGAGCGGGGACTCATCCAAGAGACCCAGTACTTC.